This T cell receptor beta chain was retrieved from a study of blood T cell repertoires in COVID-19. Assay: immunoSEQ multiplex PCR; the TCRdb copy retains only in-frame clones and omits some. The sample includes roughly 100,000 clones, around 84% of them seen just once. The junction had 6 bases not matched to a gene; V was cut back by 4 bases and J by 1 base. There are 15 residues in the CDR3. Germline values: CDR1 SSHAT, CDR2 FNYEAQ (reference sequence). This TCR came from a woman of 80 years or more with acute or convalescent COVID-19. The chain has TRBV7-7 and TRBJ2-5, with 7 bases that match TRBD1. The sequenced sample consisted of peripheral blood. Here the CDR3 reads CASSSGDRAQETQYF. As DNA, the CDR3 is TGTGCCAGCAGCTCGGGTGACAGGGCCCAAGAGACCCAGTACTTC.